The clone carrying this TCR beta chain was counted once. Profiled with immunoSEQ multiplex PCR; TCRdb holds only in-frame clones, not every one. This sample has tens of thousands of clones, with approximately 90% found just once. The length of the CDR3 is 11 residues. This sample stems from a study of control samples from healthy donors and cancer patients. The sequence was collected from a woman aged 50 to 65 in good health. This chain joins TRBV21-1 and TRBJ2-4. TRBV21-1 is deemed a pseudogene. The sample was blood. CDR3 in DNA: TGTGCCAGCCTACGGAAGGGCATTCAGTACTTC. Its translation: CASLRKGIQYF.